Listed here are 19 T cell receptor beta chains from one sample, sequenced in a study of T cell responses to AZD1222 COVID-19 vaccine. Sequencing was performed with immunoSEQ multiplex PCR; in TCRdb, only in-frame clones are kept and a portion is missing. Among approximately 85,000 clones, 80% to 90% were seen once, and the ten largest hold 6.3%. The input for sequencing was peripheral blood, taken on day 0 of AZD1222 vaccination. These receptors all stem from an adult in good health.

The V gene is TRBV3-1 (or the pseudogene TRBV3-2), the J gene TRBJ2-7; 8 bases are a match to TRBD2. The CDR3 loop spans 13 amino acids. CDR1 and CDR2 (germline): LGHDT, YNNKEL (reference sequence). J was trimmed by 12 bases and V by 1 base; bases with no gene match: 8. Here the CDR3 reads CASSQVAGSQVYF. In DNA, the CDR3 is TGTGCCAGCAGCCAAGTAGCGGGATCCCAGGTGTACTTC.

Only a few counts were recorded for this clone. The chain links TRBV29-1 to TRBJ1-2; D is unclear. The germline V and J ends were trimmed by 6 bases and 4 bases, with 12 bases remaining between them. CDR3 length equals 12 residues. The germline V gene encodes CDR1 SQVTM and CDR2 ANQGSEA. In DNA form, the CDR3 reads TGCAGCGTCGCGGGGAATCTCTATGGCTACACCTTC. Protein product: CSVAGNLYGYTF.

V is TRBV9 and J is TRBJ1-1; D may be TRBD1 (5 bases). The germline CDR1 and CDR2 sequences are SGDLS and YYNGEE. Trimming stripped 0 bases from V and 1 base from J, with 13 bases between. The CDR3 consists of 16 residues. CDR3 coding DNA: TGTGCCAGCAGCGTAGCAGGAGGGGCAACGAACACTGAAGCTTTCTTT. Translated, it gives CASSVAGGATNTEAFF.

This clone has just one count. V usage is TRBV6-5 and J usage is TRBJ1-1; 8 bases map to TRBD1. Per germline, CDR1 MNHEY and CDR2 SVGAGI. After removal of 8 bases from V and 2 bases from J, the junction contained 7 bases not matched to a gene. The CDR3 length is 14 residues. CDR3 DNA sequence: TGTGCCAGCCTCCCAGGACAGGGTAACACTGAAGCTTTCTTT. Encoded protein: CASLPGQGNTEAFF.

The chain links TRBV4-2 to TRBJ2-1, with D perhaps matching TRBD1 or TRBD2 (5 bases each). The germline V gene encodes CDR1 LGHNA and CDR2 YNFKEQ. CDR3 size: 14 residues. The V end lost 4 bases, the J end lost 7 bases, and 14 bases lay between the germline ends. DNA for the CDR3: TGTGCCAGCAGCCTGGGGGATCTTGGGAATGAGCAGTTCTTC. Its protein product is CASSLGDLGNEQFF.

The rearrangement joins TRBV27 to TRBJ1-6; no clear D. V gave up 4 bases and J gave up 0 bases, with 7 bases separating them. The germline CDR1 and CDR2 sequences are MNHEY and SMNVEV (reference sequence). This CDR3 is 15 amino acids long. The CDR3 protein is CASSSRVSYNSPLHF. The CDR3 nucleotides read TGTGCCAGCAGTTCACGGGTCTCCTATAATTCACCCCTCCACTTT.

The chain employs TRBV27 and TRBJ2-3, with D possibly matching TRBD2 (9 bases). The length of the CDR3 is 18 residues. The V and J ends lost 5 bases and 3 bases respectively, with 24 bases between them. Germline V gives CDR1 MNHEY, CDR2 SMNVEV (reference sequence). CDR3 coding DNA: TGTGCCAGCAGTCCAGACAGGGGAAGTCTAGCGGGGACAGATACGCAGTATTTT. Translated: CASSPDRGSLAGTDTQYF.

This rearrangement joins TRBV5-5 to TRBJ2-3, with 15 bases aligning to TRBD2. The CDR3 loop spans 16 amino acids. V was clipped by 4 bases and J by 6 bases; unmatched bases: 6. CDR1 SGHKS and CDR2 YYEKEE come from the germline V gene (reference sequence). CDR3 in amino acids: CASSPGLAGGEDTQYF. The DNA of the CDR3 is TGTGCCAGCAGCCCGGGACTAGCGGGAGGCGAGGATACGCAGTATTTT.

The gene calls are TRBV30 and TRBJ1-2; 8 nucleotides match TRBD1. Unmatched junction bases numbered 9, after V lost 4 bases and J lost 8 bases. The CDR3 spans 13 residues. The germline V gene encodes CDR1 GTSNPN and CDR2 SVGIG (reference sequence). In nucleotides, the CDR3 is TGTGCCTGGATTGTGACAGGGGTGCGGGGCTACACCTTC. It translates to CAWIVTGVRGYTF.

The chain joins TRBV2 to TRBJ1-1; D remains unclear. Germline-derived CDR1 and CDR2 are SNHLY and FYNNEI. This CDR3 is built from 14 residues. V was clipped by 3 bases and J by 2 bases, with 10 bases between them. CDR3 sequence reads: CASSERLVNTEAFF. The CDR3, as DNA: TGTGCCAGCAGTGAGAGACTGGTCAACACTGAAGCTTTCTTT.

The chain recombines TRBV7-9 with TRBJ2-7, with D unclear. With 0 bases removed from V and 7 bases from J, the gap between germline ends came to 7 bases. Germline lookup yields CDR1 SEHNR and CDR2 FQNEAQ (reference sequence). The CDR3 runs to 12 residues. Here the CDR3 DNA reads TGTGCCAGCAGCTTAGCGCAGGATGAGCAGTACTTC. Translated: CASSLAQDEQYF.

The CDR3 nucleotides are TGTGCCAGCAGTGTATACGGACAGGGCACCTACGAGCAGTACTTC. Its translation is CASSVYGQGTYEQYF. J is TRBJ2-7 and V is TRBV27; the match to TRBD1 covers 8 bases. The germline gives CDR1 MNHEY, CDR2 SMNVEV (reference sequence). The CDR3 is made up of 15 amino acids. The V gene end was trimmed by 5 bases and the J gene end by 2 bases; junction bases not matched to a gene: 8.

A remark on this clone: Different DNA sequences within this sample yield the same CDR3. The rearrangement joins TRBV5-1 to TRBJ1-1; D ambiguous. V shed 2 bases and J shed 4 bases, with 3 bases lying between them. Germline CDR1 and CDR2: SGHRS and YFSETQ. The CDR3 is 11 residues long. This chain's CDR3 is CASSFGTEAFF. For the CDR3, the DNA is TGCGCCAGCAGCTTTGGCACTGAAGCTTTCTTT.

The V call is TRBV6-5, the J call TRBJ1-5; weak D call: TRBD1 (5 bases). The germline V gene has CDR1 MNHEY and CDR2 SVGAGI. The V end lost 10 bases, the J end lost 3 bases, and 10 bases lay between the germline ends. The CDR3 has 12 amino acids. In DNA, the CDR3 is TGTGCCATTAGACAGTCCAATCAGCCCCAGCATTTT. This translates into CAIRQSNQPQHF.

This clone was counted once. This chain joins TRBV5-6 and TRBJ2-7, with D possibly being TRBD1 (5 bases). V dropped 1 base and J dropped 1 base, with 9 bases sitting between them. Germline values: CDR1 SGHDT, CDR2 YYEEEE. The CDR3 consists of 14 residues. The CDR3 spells CASSLTGSSYEQYF. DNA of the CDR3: TGTGCCAGCAGCTTGACAGGTTCTTCCTACGAGCAGTACTTC.

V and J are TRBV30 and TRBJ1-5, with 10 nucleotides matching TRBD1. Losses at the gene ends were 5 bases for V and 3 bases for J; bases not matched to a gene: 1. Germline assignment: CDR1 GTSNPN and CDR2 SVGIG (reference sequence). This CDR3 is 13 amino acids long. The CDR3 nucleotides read TGTGCCTGGGGGACAGGGGACAATCAGCCCCAGCATTTT. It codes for CAWGTGDNQPQHF.

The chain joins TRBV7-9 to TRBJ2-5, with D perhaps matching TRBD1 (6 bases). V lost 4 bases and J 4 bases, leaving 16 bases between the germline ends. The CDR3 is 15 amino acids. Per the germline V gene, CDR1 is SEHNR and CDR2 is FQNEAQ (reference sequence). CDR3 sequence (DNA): TGTGCCAGCAGCTCAAATACAGGGCTACTAGAGACCCAGTACTTC. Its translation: CASSSNTGLLETQYF.

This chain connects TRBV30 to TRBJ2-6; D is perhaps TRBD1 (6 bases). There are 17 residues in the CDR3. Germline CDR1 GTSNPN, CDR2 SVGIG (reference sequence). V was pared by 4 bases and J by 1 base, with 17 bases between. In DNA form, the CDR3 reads TGTGCCTGGATGAAGGGGGTCAAGGGTTCTGGGGCCAACGTCCTGACTTTC. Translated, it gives CAWMKGVKGSGANVLTF.

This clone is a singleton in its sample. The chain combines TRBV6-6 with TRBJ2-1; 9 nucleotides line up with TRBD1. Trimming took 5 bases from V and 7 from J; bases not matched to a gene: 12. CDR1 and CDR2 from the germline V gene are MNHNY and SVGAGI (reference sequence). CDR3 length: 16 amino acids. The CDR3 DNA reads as TGTGCCAGCAGTCGACGGACAGGGGCGCCTCGTAATGAGCAGTTCTTC. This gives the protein CASSRRTGAPRNEQFF.